The sequence of this T cell receptor (beta chain) was determined in a study of blood T cell repertoires in COVID-19. Assay used: immunoSEQ multiplex PCR; TCRdb lists only in-frame clones, some missing. The table includes 150,000 or so clones, over 75% detected once. V lost 6 bases and J 4 bases, leaving 15 bases between the germline ends. The CDR3 is 14 residues long. Germline V CDR1 and CDR2: LNHDA, SQIVND (reference sequence). The material sequenced was peripheral blood. The chain combines TRBV19 with TRBJ1-1, with a possible D match to TRBD1 (5 bases). The source of this sequence is a man in his 60s with COVID-19, enrolled during active disease. In nucleotides, the CDR3 is TGTGCCAGTAGCCCCTTCGGGGGAGTCACTGAAGCTTTCTTT. This translates into CASSPFGGVTEAFF.